What follows is one TCR beta chain and its context. Its antigen remains undetermined. Per-base quality was not reported, and no clone a single base away is much larger than it. These data belong to a study of neoadjuvant anti-PD-1 for oral cavity cancer (dated by TCRdb to the early 2020s). The study in broad terms: Three to four biweekly doses of nivolumab at 3 mg/kg were mostly administered to patients before curative-intent surgical resection. A fourth nivolumab dose was given around day 43 to patients without progression, and definitive surgical resection was performed in those patients on days 50-56. Patients with complete response, partial response or stable disease by RECIST 1.1 were defined as responders, whereas patients with progression were defined as non-responders. The parent correlative cohort had about a dozen patients and a response rate of roughly 32%.

For deep sequencing, each PBMC sample was run in six replicates, with libraries mostly built from approximately 0.45 ug of input genomic DNA. Following the manufacturer's instructions, the team built TCRbeta libraries using the immunoSEQ hsTCRbeta kit. An Illumina NovaSeq 6000 S4 flow cell was used to sequence the final libraries, which had first been combined to 3 nM. In the source study's methods: The immunoSEQ Analyzer was used for raw data preprocessing and quality control. The analysis was limited to productive rearrangements, and each clonotype was defined by a unique CDR3 amino acid sequence. Repertoire clonality was estimated as the Gini-Simpson index, which was computed with the R package tcR. Student's t test was used to compare Gini indices, while Pearson correlation assessed associations with tumor size change. TCRdb stores this immuneACCESS table with in-frame sequences only. Part of the clones is absent; in the studies checked, under half of the shortfall reflects unresolved V genes, and no reason is known for the rest. V and J calls plus clone size are reproduced from that table; the DNA served to infer D and trimming. The sample includes about 14,000 clones, with about 76% observed a single time. The ten largest clones take up 2.5% to 3.5% of the sample.

Study-level results and caveats: Within PBMCs, T cell clonality (Gini index) was significantly higher in non-responders than responders after neoadjuvant nivolumab. Only a few patients per response group were included in the TCR analyses, and the authors called for validation in larger cohorts. Higher pretreatment blood Treg/Th17 ratios correlated with higher pretreatment blood TCRbeta clonality and lower post-treatment tumor TCRbeta clonality.

What this sample's time point label stands for: after neoadjuvant nivolumab, at surgical resection. Patients were newly diagnosed with stage II-IVA oral cavity squamous cell carcinoma and had received no prior systemic or radiation treatment. Everyone in the cohort had locally advanced, HPV-negative oral cavity squamous cell carcinoma. No culture maintenance or expansion was done, as the peripheral blood mononuclear cells went straight to analysis. The samples were drawn from a longitudinal correlative study tied to a single-arm phase II trial testing neoadjuvant nivolumab in oral cavity squamous cell carcinoma. Genomic DNA-based TCRbeta sequencing was performed on subject-matched pre- and post-treatment PBMCs and tumors from three responders and three non-responders. Peripheral blood mononuclear cells were collected before nivolumab treatment and again after treatment, at the time of surgery. The Maxwell RSC DNA from Cells kit was used to extract genomic DNA from PBMCs.

CDR1 and CDR2 are drawn from the germline V gene (reference sequence): MNHEY, SMNVEV. V loses 3 bases, J loses 6 bases, and the germline ends lie 14 bases apart. The CDR3 sequence holds 15 residues, the cysteine and phenylalanine included. The only DNA kept is the CDR3, 45 bases in frame from the first base. Specimen: PBMCs, collected after nivolumab (anti-PD-1) treatment. This TCR was sampled from a person between 40 and 80 years old with oral cavity squamous cell carcinoma. In this chain, TRBV27 is recombined with TRBJ2-2, with the D segment identity uncertain. Here is the DNA: TGTGCCAGCAGTTTGGCCATTCGAGGAGCCGGGGAGCTGTTTTTT. It is translated as CASSLAIRGAGELFF.